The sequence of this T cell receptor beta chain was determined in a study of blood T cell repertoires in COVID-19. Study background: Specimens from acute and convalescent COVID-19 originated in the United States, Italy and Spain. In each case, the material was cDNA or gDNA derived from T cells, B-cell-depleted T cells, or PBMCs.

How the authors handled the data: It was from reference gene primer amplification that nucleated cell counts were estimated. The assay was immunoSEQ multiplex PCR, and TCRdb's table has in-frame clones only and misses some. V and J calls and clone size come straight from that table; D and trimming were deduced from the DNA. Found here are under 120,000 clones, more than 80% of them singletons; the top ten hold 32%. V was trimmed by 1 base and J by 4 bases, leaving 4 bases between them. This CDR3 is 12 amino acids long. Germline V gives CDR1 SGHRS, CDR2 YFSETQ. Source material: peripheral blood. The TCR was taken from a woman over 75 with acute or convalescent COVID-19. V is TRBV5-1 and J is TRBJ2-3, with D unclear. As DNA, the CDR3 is TGCGCCAGCAGCTTGTTCTCAGATACGCAGTATTTT. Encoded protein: CASSLFSDTQYF.